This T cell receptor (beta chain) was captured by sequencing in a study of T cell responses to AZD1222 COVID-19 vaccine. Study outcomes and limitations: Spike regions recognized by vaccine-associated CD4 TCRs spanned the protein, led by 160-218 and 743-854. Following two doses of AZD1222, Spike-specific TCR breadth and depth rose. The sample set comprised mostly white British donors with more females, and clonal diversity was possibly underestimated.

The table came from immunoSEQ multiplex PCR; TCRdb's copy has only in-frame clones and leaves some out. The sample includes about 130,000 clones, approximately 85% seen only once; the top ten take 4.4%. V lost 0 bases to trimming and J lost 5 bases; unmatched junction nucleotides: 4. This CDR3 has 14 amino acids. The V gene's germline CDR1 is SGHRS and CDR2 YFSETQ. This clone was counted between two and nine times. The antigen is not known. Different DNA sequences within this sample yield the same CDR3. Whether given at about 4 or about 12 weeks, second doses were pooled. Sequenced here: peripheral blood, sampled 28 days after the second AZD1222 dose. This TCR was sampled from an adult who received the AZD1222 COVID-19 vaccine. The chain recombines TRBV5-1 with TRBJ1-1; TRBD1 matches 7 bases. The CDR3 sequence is CASSLEQGRTEAFF. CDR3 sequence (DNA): TGCGCCAGCAGCTTGGAACAGGGGAGGACTGAAGCTTTCTTT.